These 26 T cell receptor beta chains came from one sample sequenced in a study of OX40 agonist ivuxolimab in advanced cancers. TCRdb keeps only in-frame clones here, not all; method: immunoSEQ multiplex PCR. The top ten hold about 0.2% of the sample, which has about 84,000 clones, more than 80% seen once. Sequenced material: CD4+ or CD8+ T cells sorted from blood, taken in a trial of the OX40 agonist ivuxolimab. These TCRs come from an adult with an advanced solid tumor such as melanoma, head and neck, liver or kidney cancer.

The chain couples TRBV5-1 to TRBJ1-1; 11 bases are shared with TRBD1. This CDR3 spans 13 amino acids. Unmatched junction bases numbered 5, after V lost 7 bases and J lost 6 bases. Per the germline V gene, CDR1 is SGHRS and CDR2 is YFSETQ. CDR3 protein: CASSGQGVAEAFF. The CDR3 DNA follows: TGCGCCAGCTCGGGACAGGGGGTTGCTGAAGCTTTCTTT.

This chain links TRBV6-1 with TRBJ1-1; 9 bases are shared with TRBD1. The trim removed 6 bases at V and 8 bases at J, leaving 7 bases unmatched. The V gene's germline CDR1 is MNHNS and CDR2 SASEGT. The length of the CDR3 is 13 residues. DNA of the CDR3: TGTGCCAGCAGAGGGACAGGGCGCCCCGAAGCTTTCTTT. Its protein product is CASRGTGRPEAFF.

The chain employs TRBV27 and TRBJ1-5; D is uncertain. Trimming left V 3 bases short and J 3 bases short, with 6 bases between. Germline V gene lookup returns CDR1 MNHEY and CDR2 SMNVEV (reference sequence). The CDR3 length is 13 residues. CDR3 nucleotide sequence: TGTGCCAGCAGTTTTGACATCAATCAGCCCCAGCATTTT. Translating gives CASSFDINQPQHF.

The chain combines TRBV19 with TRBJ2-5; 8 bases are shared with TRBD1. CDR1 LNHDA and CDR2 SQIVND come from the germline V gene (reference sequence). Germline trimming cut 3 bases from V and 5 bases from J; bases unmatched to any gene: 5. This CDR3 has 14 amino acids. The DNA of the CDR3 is TGTGCCAGTAGTATTGGACAGGGTCGGGAGACCCAGTACTTC. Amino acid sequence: CASSIGQGRETQYF.

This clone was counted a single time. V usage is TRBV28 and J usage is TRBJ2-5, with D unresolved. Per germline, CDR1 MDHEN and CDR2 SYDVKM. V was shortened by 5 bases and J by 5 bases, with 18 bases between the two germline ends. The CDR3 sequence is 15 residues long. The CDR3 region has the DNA TGTGCCAGCAGTCCGCCTAAGGGTAGGGCGGAGACCCAGTACTTC. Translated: CASSPPKGRAETQYF.

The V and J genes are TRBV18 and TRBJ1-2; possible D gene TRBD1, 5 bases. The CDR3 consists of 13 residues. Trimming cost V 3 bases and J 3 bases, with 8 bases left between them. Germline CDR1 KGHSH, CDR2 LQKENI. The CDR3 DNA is TGTGCCAGCTCACCTCCGGGGCACTATGGCTACACCTTC. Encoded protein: CASSPPGHYGYTF.

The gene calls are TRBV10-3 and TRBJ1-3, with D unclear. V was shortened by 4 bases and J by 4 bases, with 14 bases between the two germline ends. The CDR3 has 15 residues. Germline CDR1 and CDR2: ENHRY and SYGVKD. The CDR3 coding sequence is TGTGCCATCAGTGCGGGGATAGAGATCGGAAACACCATATATTTT. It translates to CAISAGIEIGNTIYF.

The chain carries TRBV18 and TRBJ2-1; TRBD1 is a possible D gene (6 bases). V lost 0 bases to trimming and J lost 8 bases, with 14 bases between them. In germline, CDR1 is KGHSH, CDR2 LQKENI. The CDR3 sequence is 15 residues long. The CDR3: CASSPPGRGGDEQFF. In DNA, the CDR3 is TGTGCCAGCTCACCACCGGGGCGAGGGGGAGATGAGCAGTTCTTC.

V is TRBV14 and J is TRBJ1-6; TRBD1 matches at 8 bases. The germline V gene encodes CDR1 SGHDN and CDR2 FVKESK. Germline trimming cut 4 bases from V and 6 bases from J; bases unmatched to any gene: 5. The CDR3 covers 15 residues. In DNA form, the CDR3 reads TGTGCCAGCAGCCCCCAGGGGGCAATTAATTCACCCCTCCACTTT. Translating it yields CASSPQGAINSPLHF.

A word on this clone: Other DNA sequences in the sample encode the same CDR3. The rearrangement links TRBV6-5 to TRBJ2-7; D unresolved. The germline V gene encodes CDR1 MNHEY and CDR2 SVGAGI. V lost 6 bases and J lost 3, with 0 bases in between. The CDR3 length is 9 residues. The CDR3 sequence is CASSYEQYV. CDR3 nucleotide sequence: TGTGCCAGCAGCTACGAGCAGTACGTC.

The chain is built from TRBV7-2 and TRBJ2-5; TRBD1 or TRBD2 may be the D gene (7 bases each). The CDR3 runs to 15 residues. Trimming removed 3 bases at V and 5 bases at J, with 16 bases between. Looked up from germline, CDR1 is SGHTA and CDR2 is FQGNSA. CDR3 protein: CASSFQGGRGETQYF. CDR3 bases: TGTGCCAGCAGCTTCCAGGGGGGGCGCGGGGAGACCCAGTACTTC.

CDR3 loop: CASSVALIAGGRSGELFF. CDR3 bases: TGTGCCAGCAGCGTAGCTTTGATAGCGGGAGGGCGAAGCGGGGAGCTGTTTTTT. The rearrangement joins TRBV9 to TRBJ2-2, with 11 bases aligning to TRBD2. CDR3 length equals 18 residues. Germline V gives CDR1 SGDLS, CDR2 YYNGEE. V lost 0 bases to trimming and J lost 7 bases; unmatched junction nucleotides: 11.

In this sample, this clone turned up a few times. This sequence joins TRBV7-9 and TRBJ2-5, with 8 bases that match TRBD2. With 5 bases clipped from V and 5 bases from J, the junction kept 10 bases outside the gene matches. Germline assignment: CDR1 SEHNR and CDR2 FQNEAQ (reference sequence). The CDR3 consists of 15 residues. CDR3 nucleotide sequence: TGTGCCAGCAGCCCCCCGGGGGGGGGTCAGGAGACCCAGTACTTC. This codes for CASSPPGGGQETQYF. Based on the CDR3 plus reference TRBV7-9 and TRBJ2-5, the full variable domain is DTGVSQNPRHKITKRGQNVTFRCDPISEHNRLYWYRQTLGQGPEFLTYFQNEAQLEKSRLLSDRFSAERPKGSFSTLEIQRTEQGDSAMYLCASSPPGGGQETQYFGPGTRLLVL.

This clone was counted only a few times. CDR3 nucleotide sequence: TGTGCCAGCAGTTCCCCGAGCTACAGGGTCCCCCTACAACACGTC. Encoded protein: CASSSPSYRVPLQHV. The rearrangement joins TRBV6-6 to TRBJ2-7; D is possibly TRBD1 (6 bases). Per the germline V gene, CDR1 is MNHNY and CDR2 is SVGAGI (reference sequence). This CDR3 is built from 15 residues.

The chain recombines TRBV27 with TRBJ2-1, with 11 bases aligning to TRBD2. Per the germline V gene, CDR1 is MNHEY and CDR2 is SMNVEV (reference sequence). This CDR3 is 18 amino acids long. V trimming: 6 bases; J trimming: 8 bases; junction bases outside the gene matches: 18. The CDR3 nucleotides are TGTGCCAGCAGGTCCGGGGGGACTAGCGGCTTCTATGGCGATGAGCAGTTCTTC. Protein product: CASRSGGTSGFYGDEQFF.

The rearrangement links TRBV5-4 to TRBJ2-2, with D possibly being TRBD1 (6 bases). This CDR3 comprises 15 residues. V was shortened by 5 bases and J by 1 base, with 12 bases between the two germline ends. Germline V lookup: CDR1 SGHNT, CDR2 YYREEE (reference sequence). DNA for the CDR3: TGTGCCAGCAGTTCGGGACAAAGGAACACCGGGGAGCTGTTTTTT. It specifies CASSSGQRNTGELFF.

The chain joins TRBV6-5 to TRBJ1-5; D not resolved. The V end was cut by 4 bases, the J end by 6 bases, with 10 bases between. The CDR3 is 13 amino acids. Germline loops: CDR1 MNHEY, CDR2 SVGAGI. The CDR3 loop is CASSSDKGQPQHF. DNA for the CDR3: TGTGCCAGCAGTTCAGATAAGGGTCAGCCCCAGCATTTT.

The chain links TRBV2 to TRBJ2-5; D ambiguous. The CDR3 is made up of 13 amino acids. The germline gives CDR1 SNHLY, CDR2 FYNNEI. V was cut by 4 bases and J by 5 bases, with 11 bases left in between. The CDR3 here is CASSVEVRETQYF. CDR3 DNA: TGTGCCAGCAGTGTTGAGGTCCGGGAGACCCAGTACTTC.

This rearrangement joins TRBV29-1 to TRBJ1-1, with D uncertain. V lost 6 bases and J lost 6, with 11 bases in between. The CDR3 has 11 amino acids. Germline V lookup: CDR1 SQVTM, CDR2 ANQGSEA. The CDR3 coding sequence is TGCAGCGTATTGCTTGGGGCTGAAGCTTTCTTT. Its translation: CSVLLGAEAFF.

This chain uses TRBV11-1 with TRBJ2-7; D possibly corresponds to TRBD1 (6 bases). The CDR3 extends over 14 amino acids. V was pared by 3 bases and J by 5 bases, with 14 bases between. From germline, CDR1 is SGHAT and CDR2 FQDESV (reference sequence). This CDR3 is CASSLRGGRNEQYV. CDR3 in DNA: TGTGCCAGCAGCTTGCGAGGGGGTCGGAACGAGCAGTACGTC.

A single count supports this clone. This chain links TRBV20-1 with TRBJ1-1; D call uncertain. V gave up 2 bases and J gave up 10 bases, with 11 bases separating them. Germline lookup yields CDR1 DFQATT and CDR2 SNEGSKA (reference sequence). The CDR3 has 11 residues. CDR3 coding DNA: TGCAGTGCTAGATCCGGGGATGGAGCTTTCTTT. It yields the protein CSARSGDGAFF.

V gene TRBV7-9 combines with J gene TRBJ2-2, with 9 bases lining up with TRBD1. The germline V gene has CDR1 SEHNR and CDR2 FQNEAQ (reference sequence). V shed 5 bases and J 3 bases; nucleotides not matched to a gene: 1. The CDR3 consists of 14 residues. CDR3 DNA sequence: TGTGCCAGCAGCCGGGACAGGGACACCGGGGAGCTGTTTTTT. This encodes CASSRDRDTGELFF. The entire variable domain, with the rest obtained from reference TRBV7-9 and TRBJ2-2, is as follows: DTGVSQNPRHKITKRGQNVTFRCDPISEHNRLYWYRQTLGQGPEFLTYFQNEAQLEKSRLLSDRFSAERPKGSFSTLEIQRTEQGDSAMYLCASSRDRDTGELFFGEGSRLTVL.

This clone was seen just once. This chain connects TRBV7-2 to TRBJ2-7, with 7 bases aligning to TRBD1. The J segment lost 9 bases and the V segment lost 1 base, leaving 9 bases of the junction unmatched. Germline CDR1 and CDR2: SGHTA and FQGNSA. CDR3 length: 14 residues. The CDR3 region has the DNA TGTGCCAGCAGCTTAGAAGGGACAGCCGTCCGGCAGTACTTC. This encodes CASSLEGTAVRQYF.

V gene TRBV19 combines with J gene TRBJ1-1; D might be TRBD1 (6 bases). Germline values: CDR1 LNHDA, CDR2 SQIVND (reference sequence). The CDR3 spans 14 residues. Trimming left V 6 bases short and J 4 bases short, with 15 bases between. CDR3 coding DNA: TGTGCCAGTAGCCTGGGGGGGGCAGTCACTGAAGCTTTCTTT. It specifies CASSLGGAVTEAFF.

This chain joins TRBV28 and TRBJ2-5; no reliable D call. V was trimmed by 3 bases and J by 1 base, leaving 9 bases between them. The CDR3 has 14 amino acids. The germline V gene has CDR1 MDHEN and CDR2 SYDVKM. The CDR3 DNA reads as TGTGCCAGCAGTTTCTCCCGTATCCAAGAGACCCAGTACTTC. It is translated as CASSFSRIQETQYF.

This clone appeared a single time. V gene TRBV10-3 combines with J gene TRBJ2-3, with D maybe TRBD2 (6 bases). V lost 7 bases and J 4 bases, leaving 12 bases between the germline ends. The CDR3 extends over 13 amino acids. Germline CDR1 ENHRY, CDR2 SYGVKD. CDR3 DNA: TGTGCCATCAAGGAGACTAGTGCAGATACGCAGTATTTT. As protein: CAIKETSADTQYF.